Shown below are 21 T cell receptor beta chains from a single sample sequenced in a study of blood T cell repertoires in COVID-19. TCRdb keeps only in-frame clones here, not all; method: immunoSEQ multiplex PCR. The sample has about 210,000 clones; 75% to 85% are singletons. Sequencing input: PBMCs or T cells enriched from blood (not recorded which). These receptors came from a young man with acute COVID-19.

The CDR3 loop reads CASSATGLAGGQETQYF. In nucleotides, the CDR3 is TGTGCCAGCAGTGCAACGGGACTAGCGGGGGGACAAGAGACCCAGTACTTC. This rearrangement joins TRBV2 to TRBJ2-5; 15 bases agree with TRBD2. Germline CDR1 SNHLY, CDR2 FYNNEI. CDR3 length: 17 residues. With 4 bases clipped from V and 2 bases from J, the junction kept 5 bases outside the gene matches.

This rearrangement joins TRBV14 to TRBJ2-4; 7 bases agree with TRBD2. The CDR3 contains 16 residues. CDR1 and CDR2 (germline): SGHDN, FVKESK. With V trimmed by 1 base and J by 2 bases, 5 bases remained unmatched. CDR3 DNA sequence: TGTGCCAGCAGCCAAGCGATGGGGGGGTCCAAAAACATTCAGTACTTC. Translated, it gives CASSQAMGGSKNIQYF.

This clone was picked up one time. The CDR3 sequence is CASSPPRAGAEQFF. The CDR3 nucleotides are TGTGCCAGCAGCCCCCCGCGAGCGGGGGCCGAGCAGTTCTTC. This chain links TRBV3-1 (or the pseudogene TRBV3-2) with TRBJ2-1, with 8 bases aligning to TRBD2. V lost 4 bases, J lost 10 bases, and 9 bases stayed unmatched. Per the germline V gene, CDR1 is LGHDT and CDR2 is YNNKEL (reference sequence). The CDR3 has 14 amino acids.

J is TRBJ1-2 and V is TRBV7-9; 10 bases fit TRBD1. Trimming at V came to 6 bases and at J to 1 base, leaving 11 bases not matched to a gene. This CDR3 spans 17 amino acids. Germline lookup yields CDR1 SEHNR and CDR2 FQNEAQ (reference sequence). The DNA for the CDR3 is TGTGCCAGCAGGCACCTTATGGGGGACAGGGGTAACTATGGCTACACCTTC. Amino acid sequence: CASRHLMGDRGNYGYTF.

The J gene is TRBJ1-2, the V gene TRBV5-1, with D unresolved. CDR3 length: 14 amino acids. The germline gives CDR1 SGHRS, CDR2 YFSETQ. The germline V and J ends were trimmed by 0 bases and 8 bases, with 14 bases remaining between them. CDR3: CASSLETPPRGYTF. The CDR3 region has the DNA TGCGCCAGCAGCTTGGAAACGCCCCCGCGCGGCTACACCTTC.

This clone was seen a handful of times. The rearrangement links TRBV27 to TRBJ2-2, with D unclear. Trimming took 5 bases from V and 7 from J, leaving 8 bases between them. This CDR3 has 12 residues. Germline CDR1 MNHEY, CDR2 SMNVEV (reference sequence). As DNA, the CDR3 is TGTGCCAGCAGTCTTCCGTACGGGGAGCTGTTTTTT. This gives the protein CASSLPYGELFF.

The V and J genes are TRBV19 and TRBJ1-2, with 9 nucleotides matching TRBD1. V lost 3 bases, J lost 3 bases, and 5 bases stayed unmatched. Germline V gives CDR1 LNHDA, CDR2 SQIVND (reference sequence). The CDR3 has 15 residues. The CDR3 loop is CASSIGDRADYGYTF. CDR3 nucleotides: TGTGCCAGTAGTATCGGGGACAGGGCGGACTATGGCTACACCTTC.

V and J are TRBV4-1 and TRBJ1-1, with D uncertain. The V end lost 8 bases, the J end lost 3 bases, and 13 bases lay between the germline ends. This CDR3 is 13 amino acids long. Germline CDR1 MGHRA, CDR2 YSYEKL. Here the CDR3 reads CASSTRLYTEAFF. The CDR3, as DNA: TGCGCCAGCTCCACGAGGCTGTACACTGAAGCTTTCTTT.

This chain joins TRBV24-1 and TRBJ1-5, with 7 positions matching TRBD1. CDR1 KGHDR and CDR2 SFDVKD come from the germline V gene. Losses at the gene ends were 6 bases for V and 2 bases for J; bases not matched to a gene: 9. The CDR3 consists of 16 residues. CDR3: CATSQGGASGNQPQHF. The CDR3 coding sequence is TGTGCCACCAGTCAAGGGGGCGCTTCGGGCAATCAGCCCCAGCATTTT.

This clone was seen only once. The chain combines TRBV5-1 with TRBJ2-5, with TRBD2 matching 9 bases. Unmatched junction bases numbered 12, after V lost 8 bases and J lost 4 bases. Germline CDR1 is SGHRS and CDR2 is YFSETQ. The CDR3 is made up of 15 amino acids. The CDR3: CARLRRLAGTETQYF. The CDR3 DNA follows: TGCGCCAGATTGAGGCGGCTAGCGGGGACAGAGACCCAGTACTTC. The full variable domain, completed using reference TRBV5-1 and TRBJ2-5, is KAGVTQTPRYLIKTRGQQVTLSCSPISGHRSVSWYQQTPGQGLQFLFEYFSETQRNKGNFPGRFSGRQFSNSRSEMNVSTLELGDSALYLCARLRRLAGTETQYFGPGTRLLVL.

This chain connects TRBV9 to TRBJ2-7; TRBD2 aligns across 7 bases. With V trimmed by 4 bases and J by 3 bases, 16 bases remained unmatched. Per the germline V gene, CDR1 is SGDLS and CDR2 is YYNGEE. This CDR3 has 17 amino acids. The chain's CDR3 is CASSSPRTGGINYEQYF. The CDR3 coding sequence is TGTGCCAGCAGCTCACCTCGAACCGGGGGGATCAACTACGAGCAGTACTTC.

This chain links TRBV27 with TRBJ1-1, with TRBD1 as a possible D gene (5 bases). The CDR3 contains 12 residues. V lost 5 bases, J lost 11 bases, and 15 bases lay in between. Per germline, CDR1 MNHEY and CDR2 SMNVEV (reference sequence). The CDR3 protein is CASSPPVGPAFF. The CDR3 DNA sequence: TGTGCCAGCAGTCCCCCGGTGGGGCCGGCTTTCTTT.

The V call is TRBV3-1 (or the pseudogene TRBV3-2), the J call TRBJ2-7; D possibly corresponds to TRBD1 (5 bases). V gave up 1 base and J gave up 7 bases, with 11 bases separating them. This CDR3 is built from 13 residues. Germline CDR1 LGHDT, CDR2 YNNKEL (reference sequence). The CDR3 bases are TGTGCCAGCAGCCAAGTGGGGCACGGGGAGCAGTACTTC. It codes for CASSQVGHGEQYF.

V usage is TRBV6-5 and J usage is TRBJ1-3, with TRBD1 matching over 8 bases. CDR1 is MNHEY, CDR2 SVGAGI, per germline. The length of the CDR3 is 14 residues. Trimming took 6 bases from V and 7 from J; bases not matched to a gene: 8. The CDR3 DNA sequence: TGTGCCAGCAGCCATACAGGGGGTGCCAACACCATATATTTT. It specifies CASSHTGGANTIYF.

In DNA, the CDR3 is TGTGCCAGCAGCGTAGCTGTAGGGGGCAATTCACCCCTCCACTTT. Its protein product is CASSVAVGGNSPLHF. The chain recombines TRBV9 with TRBJ1-6; 7 bases line up with TRBD1. The V gene's germline CDR1 is SGDLS and CDR2 YYNGEE. The CDR3 is made up of 15 amino acids. J lost 7 bases, V lost 0 bases, and 4 bases had no gene match.

The rearrangement links TRBV2 to TRBJ1-1; tentative D call: TRBD1 (5 bases). CDR1 and CDR2 from the germline V gene are SNHLY and FYNNEI. V gave up 9 bases and J gave up 5 bases, with 13 bases separating them. This CDR3 is built from 12 residues. CDR3 residues: CARTRGGTEAFF. The CDR3 DNA reads TGTGCCAGAACAAGGGGTGGGACTGAAGCTTTCTTT.

The V gene is TRBV14, the J gene TRBJ1-3, with 7 bases fitting TRBD1. This CDR3 is 16 amino acids long. Germline lookup yields CDR1 SGHDN and CDR2 FVKESK. The ends lost 3 bases at V and 0 bases at J; junction bases unmatched: 5. Here the CDR3 DNA reads TGTGCCAGCAGCCAGGGGACAGCGAGCTCTGGAAACACCATATATTTT. This codes for CASSQGTASSGNTIYF.

This sequence joins TRBV2 and TRBJ2-1, with a weak D call TRBD2 (6 bases). CDR1 is SNHLY, CDR2 FYNNEI, per germline. This CDR3 comprises 15 residues. Trimming removed 5 bases at V and 5 bases at J, with 16 bases between. Here the CDR3 reads CASSKGTLSNNEQFF. The CDR3 DNA reads TGTGCCAGCAGTAAAGGGACTCTTTCGAACAATGAGCAGTTCTTC. Variable domain in full (rest from reference TRBV2 and TRBJ2-1): EPEVTQTPSHQVTQMGQEVILRCVPISNHLYFYWYRQILGQKVEFLVSFYNNEISEKSEIFDDQFSVERPDGSNFTLKIRSTKLEDSAMYFCASSKGTLSNNEQFFGPGTRLTVL.

The rearrangement joins TRBV4-2 to TRBJ2-5; 8 bases match TRBD2. V shed 0 bases, J shed 4 bases, and the junction held 7 bases outside the gene matches. The CDR3 length is 16 residues. Per the germline V gene, CDR1 is LGHNA and CDR2 is YNFKEQ. The CDR3 DNA reads as TGTGCCAGCAGCCAAGATGAAGCTAGCGGGTCAGAGACCCAGTACTTC. It specifies CASSQDEASGSETQYF.

The chain recombines TRBV15 with TRBJ1-1, with 7 nucleotides matching TRBD1. CDR3 length equals 16 residues. Germline assignment: CDR1 LNHNV and CDR2 YYDKDF (reference sequence). Trimming removed 3 bases from V and 6 bases from J; junction bases left unmatched: 13. CDR3 in amino acids: CATSRDPTGSTSEAFF. The CDR3 nucleotides are TGTGCCACCAGCAGGGATCCGACAGGGAGCACCTCTGAAGCTTTCTTT.

CDR3: CASSLAGTGVFAQYF. CDR3 coding DNA: TGTGCCAGCAGCTTAGCTGGGACAGGGGTTTTCGCGCAGTACTTC. This chain links TRBV7-9 with TRBJ2-7; TRBD1 agrees at 10 bases. Germline V gene lookup returns CDR1 SEHNR and CDR2 FQNEAQ (reference sequence). CDR3 size: 15 residues. The junction had 8 bases not matched to a gene; V was cut back by 0 bases and J by 9 bases.